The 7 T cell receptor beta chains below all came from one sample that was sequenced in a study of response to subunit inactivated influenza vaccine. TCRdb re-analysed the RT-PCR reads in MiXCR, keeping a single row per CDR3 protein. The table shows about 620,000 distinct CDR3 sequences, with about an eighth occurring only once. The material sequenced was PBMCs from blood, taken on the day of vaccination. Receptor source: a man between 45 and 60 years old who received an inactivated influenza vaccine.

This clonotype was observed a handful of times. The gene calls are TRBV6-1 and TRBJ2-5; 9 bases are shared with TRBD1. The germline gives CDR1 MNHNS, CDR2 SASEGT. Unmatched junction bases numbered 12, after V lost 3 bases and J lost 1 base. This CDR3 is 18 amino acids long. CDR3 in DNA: TGTGCCAGCAGTGAGGACCCGGGGACAGGGTCCCCCCAAGAGACCCAGTACTTC. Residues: CASSEDPGTGSPQETQYF.

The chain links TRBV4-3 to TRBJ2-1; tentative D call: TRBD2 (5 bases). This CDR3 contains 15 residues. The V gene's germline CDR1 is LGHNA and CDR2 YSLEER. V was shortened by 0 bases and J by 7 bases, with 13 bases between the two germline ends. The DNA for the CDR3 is TGCGCCAGCAGCCAAGACTCTGACCCGGGGAATGAGCAGTTCTTC. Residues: CASSQDSDPGNEQFF.

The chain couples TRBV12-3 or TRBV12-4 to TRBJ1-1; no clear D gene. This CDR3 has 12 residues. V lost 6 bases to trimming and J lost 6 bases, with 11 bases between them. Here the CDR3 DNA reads TGTGCCAGCAGACCTCCGGGAGCTGAAGCTTTCTTT. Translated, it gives CASRPPGAEAFF.

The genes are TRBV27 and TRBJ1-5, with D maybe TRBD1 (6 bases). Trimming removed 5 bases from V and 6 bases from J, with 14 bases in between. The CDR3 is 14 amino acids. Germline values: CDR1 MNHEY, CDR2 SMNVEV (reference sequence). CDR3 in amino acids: CASSTHQGGQPQHF. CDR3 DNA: TGTGCCAGCAGTACACATCAAGGGGGTCAGCCCCAGCATTTT.

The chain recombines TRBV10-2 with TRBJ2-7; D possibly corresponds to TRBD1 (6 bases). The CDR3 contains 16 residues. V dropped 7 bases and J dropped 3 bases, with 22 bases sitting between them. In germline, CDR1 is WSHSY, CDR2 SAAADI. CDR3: CASTDISRDNYYEQYF. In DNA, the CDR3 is TGCGCCAGCACGGATATAAGTAGGGACAACTACTACGAGCAGTACTTC.

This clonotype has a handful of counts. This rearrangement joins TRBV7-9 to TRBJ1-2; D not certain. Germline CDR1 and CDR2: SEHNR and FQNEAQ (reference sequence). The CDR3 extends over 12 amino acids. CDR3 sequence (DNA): TGTGTTTCGGCGGCCCCTAACTATGGCTACACCTTC. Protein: CVSAAPNYGYTF.

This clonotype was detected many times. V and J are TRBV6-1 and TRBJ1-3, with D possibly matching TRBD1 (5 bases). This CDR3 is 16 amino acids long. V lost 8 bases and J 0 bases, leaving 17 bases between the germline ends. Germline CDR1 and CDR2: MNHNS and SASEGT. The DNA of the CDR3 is TGTGCCAGCCGCCGGCGAGGGGCGTACTCTGGAAACACCATATATTTT. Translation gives CASRRRGAYSGNTIYF.